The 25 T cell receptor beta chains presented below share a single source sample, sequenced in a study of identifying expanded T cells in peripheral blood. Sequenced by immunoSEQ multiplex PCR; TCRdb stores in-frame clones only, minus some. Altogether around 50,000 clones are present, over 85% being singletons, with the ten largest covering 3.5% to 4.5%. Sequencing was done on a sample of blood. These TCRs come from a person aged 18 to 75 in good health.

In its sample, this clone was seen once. The CDR3 DNA is TGTGCCAGCAGCTTGTCCGGGGGAGATGGCTACACCTTC. Translation: CASSLSGGDGYTF. The chain has TRBV7-9 and TRBJ1-2, with D perhaps matching TRBD1 (5 bases). Germline-derived CDR1 and CDR2 are SEHNR and FQNEAQ (reference sequence). Between the trimmed V and J ends, which lost 3 bases and 6 bases, there was a span of 11 bases. This CDR3 spans 13 amino acids.

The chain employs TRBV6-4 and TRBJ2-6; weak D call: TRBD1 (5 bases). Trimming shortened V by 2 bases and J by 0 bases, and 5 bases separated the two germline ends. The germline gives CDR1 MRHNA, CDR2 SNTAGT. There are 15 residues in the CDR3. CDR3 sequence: CASSDDSSGANVLTF. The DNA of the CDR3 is TGTGCCAGCAGTGACGACAGCTCTGGGGCCAACGTCCTGACTTTC.

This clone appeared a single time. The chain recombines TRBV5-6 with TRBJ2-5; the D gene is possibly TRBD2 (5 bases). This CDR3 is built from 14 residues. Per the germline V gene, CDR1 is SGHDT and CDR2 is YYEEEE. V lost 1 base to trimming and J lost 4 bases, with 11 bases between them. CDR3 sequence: CASSLSGNGETQYF. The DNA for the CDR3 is TGTGCCAGCAGCTTGTCGGGGAATGGAGAGACCCAGTACTTC.

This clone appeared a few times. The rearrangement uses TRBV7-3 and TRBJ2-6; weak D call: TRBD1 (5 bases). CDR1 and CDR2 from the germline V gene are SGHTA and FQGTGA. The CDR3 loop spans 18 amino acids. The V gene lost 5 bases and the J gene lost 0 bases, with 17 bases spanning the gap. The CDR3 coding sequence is TGTGCCAGCAGCCCGGACACGTACCAAACCTCTGGGGCCAACGTCCTGACTTTC. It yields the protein CASSPDTYQTSGANVLTF.

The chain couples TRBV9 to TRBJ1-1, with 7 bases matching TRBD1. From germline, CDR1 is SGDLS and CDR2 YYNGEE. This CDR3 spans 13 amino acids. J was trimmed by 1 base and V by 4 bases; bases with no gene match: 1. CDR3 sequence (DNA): TGTGCCAGCAGCAGACAGGGGAACACTGAAGCTTTCTTT. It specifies CASSRQGNTEAFF. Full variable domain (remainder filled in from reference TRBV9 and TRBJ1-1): DSGVTQTPKHLITATGQRVTLRCSPRSGDLSVYWYQQSLDQGLQFLIQYYNGEERAKGNILERFSAQQFPDLHSELNLSSLELGDSALYFCASSRQGNTEAFFGQGTRLTVV.

The CDR3 DNA is TGTGCCACCGCCGCAGGGCCAACTACTAACTATGGCTACACCTTC. It encodes CATAAGPTTNYGYTF. This chain joins TRBV19 and TRBJ1-2, with a possible D match to TRBD1 (5 bases). The V and J ends lost 10 bases and 0 bases respectively, with 18 bases between them. Looked up from germline, CDR1 is LNHDA and CDR2 is SQIVND (reference sequence). This CDR3 is built from 15 residues.

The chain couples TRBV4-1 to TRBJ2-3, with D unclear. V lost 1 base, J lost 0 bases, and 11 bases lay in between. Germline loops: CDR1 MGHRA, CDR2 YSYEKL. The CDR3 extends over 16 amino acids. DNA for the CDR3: TGCGCCAGCAGCCAAGGGGTAATCTTTAGCACAGATACGCAGTATTTT. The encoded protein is CASSQGVIFSTDTQYF.

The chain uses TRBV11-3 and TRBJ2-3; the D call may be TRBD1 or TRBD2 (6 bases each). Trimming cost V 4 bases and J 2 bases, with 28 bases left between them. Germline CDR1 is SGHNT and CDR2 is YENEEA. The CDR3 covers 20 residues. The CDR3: CASSYRSGLGRQAHTDTQYF. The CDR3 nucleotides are TGTGCCAGCAGCTATAGAAGCGGGCTGGGCAGACAGGCCCACACAGATACGCAGTATTTT.

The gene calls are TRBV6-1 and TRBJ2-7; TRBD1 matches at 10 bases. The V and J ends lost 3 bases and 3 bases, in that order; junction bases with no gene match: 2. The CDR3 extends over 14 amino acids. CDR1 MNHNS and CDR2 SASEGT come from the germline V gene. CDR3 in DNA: TGTGCCAGCAGTGACGGGACAGGGGTCTACGAGCAGTACTTC. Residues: CASSDGTGVYEQYF.

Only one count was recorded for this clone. CDR3 DNA sequence: TGTGCCATCAGTGAGTATCAGGCCTTCCAGGGCAATGAGCAGTTCTTC. Amino acids: CAISEYQAFQGNEQFF. The chain couples TRBV10-3 to TRBJ2-1; the D gene is possibly TRBD1 (5 bases). This CDR3 has 16 residues. V lost 1 base and J 6 bases, leaving 16 bases between the germline ends. Germline V lookup: CDR1 ENHRY, CDR2 SYGVKD.

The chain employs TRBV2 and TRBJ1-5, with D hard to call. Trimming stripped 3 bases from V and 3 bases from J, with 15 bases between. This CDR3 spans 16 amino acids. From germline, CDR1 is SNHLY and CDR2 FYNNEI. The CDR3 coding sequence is TGTGCCAGCAGTGACATCAGGCAGGCTTCCAATCAGCCCCAGCATTTT. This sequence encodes CASSDIRQASNQPQHF.

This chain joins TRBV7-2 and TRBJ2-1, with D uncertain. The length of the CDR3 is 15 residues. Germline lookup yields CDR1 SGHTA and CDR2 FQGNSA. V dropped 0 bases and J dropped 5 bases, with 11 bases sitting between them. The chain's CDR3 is CASSLADTSNNEQFF. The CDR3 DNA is TGTGCCAGCAGCTTAGCCGACACCAGTAACAATGAGCAGTTCTTC.

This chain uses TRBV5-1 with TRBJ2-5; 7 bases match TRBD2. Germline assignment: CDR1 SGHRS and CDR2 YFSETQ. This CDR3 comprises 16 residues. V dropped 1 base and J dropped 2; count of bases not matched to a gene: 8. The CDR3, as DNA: TGCGCCAGCAGCTTGAATGGGGGGGACCTACAAGAGACCCAGTACTTC. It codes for CASSLNGGDLQETQYF.

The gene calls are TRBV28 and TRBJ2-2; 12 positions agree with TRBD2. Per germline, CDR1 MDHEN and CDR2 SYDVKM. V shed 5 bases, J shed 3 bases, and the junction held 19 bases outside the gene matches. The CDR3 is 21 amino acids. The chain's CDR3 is CASSGGLAGGPAAEDTGELFF. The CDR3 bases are TGTGCCAGCAGTGGGGGGCTAGCGGGAGGGCCGGCGGCGGAGGACACCGGGGAGCTGTTTTTT.

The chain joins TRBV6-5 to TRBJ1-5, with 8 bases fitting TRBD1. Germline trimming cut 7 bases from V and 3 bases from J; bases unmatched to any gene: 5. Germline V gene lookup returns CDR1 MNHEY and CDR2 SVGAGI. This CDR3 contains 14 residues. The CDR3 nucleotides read TGTGCCAGCACCAGGACAGGGCTCAATCAGCCCCAGCATTTT. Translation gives CASTRTGLNQPQHF.

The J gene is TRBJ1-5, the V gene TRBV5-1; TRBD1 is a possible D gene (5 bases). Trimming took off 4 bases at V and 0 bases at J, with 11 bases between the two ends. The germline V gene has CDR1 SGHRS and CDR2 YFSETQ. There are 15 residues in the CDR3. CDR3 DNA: TGCGCCAGCAGCCTGGGACTTTTTAGCAATCAGCCCCAGCATTTT. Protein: CASSLGLFSNQPQHF.

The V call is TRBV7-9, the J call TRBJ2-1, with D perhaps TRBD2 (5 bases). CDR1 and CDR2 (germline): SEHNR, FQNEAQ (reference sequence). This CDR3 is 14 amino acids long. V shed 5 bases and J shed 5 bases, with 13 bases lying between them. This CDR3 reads CASSRPGSNNEQFF. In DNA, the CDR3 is TGTGCCAGCAGCAGACCGGGATCCAACAATGAGCAGTTCTTC. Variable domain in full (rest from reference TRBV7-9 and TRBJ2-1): DTGVSQNPRHKITKRGQNVTFRCDPISEHNRLYWYRQTLGQGPEFLTYFQNEAQLEKSRLLSDRFSAERPKGSFSTLEIQRTEQGDSAMYLCASSRPGSNNEQFFGPGTRLTVL.

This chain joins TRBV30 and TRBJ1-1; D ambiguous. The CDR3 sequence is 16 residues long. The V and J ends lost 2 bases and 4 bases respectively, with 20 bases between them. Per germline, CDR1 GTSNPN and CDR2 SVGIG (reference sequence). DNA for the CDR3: TGTGCCTGGAGTTTCCCCCGAACAGCCGAGGGCACTGAAGCTTTCTTT. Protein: CAWSFPRTAEGTEAFF.

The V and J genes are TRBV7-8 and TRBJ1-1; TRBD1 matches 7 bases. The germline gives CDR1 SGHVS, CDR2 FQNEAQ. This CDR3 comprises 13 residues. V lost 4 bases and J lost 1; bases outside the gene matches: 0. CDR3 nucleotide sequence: TGTGCCAGCAGCTGGGACAGGAACACTGAAGCTTTCTTT. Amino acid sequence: CASSWDRNTEAFF.

CDR3: CASSRDSDLREQYF. Written as DNA, the CDR3 is TGTGCCAGCAGTAGGGACTCCGATCTAAGAGAGCAGTACTTC. This chain links TRBV28 with TRBJ2-5, with D maybe TRBD2 (6 bases). Trimming stripped 5 bases from V and 11 bases from J, with 21 bases between. The CDR3 has 14 amino acids. Germline assignment: CDR1 MDHEN and CDR2 SYDVKM.

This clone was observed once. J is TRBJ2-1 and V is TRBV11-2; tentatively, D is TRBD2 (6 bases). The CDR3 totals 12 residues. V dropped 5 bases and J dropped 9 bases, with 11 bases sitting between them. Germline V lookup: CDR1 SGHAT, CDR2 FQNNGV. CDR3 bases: TGTGCCAGCAGCCGACTAGTTCGTGAGCAGTTCTTC. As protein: CASSRLVREQFF.

CDR3 sequence (DNA): TGTGCCAGCAGCAAAATCCGGGCGGATAATGAAAAACTGTTTTTT. Translated, it gives CASSKIRADNEKLFF. This sequence joins TRBV7-2 and TRBJ1-4; D gene uncertain. Trimming pared 5 bases from V and 4 bases from J, leaving 14 bases between. Germline lookup yields CDR1 SGHTA and CDR2 FQGNSA. This CDR3 has 15 residues.

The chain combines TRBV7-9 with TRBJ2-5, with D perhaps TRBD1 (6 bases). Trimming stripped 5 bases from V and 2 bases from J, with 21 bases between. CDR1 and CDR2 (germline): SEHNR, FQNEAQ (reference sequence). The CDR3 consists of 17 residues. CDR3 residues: CASSLGRTGQLQETQYF. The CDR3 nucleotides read TGTGCCAGCAGCCTGGGTCGAACCGGACAGCTACAAGAGACCCAGTACTTC.

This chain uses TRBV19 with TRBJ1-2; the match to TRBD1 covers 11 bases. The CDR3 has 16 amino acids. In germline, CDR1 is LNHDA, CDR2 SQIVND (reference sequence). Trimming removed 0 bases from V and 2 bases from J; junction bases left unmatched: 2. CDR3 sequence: CASSIDGDRGNYGYTF. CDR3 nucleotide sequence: TGTGCCAGTAGTATAGATGGGGACAGGGGGAACTATGGCTACACCTTC.

The CDR3 DNA follows: TGTGCCAGCTCACCCGGCGGTAGGGCAAACACCATATATTTT. It specifies CASSPGGRANTIYF. The chain recombines TRBV18 with TRBJ1-3; no reliable D call. Germline CDR1 KGHSH, CDR2 LQKENI. The CDR3 covers 14 residues. With 3 bases removed from V and 6 bases from J, the gap between germline ends came to 12 bases.